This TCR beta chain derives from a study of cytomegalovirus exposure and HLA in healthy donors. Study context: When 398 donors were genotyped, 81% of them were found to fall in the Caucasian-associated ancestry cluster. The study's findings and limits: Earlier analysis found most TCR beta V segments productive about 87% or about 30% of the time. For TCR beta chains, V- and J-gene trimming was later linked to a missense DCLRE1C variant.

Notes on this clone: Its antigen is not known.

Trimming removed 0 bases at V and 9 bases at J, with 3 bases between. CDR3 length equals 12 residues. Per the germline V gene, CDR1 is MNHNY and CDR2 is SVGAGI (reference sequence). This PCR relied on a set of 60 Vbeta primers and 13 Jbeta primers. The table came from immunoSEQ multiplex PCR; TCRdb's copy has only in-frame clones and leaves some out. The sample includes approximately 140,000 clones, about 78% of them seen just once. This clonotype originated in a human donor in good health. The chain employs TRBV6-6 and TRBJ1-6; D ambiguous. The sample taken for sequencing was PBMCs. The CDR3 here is CASSYSSSPLHF. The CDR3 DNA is TGTGCCAGCAGTTACTCGAGTTCACCCCTCCACTTT.